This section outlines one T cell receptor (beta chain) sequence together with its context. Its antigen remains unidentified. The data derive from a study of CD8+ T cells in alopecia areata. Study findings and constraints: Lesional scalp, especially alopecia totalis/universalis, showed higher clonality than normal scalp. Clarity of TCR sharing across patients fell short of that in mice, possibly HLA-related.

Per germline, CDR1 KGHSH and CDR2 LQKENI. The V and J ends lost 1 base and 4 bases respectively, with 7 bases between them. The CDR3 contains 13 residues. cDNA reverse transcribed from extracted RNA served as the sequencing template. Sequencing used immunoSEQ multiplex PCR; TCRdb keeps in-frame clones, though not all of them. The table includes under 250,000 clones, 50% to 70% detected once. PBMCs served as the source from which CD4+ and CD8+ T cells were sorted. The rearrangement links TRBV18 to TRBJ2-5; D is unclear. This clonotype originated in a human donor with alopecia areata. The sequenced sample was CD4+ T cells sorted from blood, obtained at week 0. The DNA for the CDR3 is TGTGCCAGCTCACCACAGGTTGGAGAGACCCAGTACTTC. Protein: CASSPQVGETQYF.